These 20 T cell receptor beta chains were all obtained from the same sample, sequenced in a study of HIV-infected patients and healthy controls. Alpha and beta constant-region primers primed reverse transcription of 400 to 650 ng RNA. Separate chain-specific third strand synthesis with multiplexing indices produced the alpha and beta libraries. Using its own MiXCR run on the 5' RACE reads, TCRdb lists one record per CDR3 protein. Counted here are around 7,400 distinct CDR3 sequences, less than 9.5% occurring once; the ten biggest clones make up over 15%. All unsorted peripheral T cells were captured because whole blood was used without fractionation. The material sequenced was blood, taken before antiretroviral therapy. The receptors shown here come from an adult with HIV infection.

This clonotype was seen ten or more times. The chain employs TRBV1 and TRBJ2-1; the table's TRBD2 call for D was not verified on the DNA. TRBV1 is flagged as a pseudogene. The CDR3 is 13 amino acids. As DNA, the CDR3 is TGCACCAGCAGCCCGGGACTAGCGGGAGGACAGTTCTTC. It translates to CTSSPGLAGGQFF.

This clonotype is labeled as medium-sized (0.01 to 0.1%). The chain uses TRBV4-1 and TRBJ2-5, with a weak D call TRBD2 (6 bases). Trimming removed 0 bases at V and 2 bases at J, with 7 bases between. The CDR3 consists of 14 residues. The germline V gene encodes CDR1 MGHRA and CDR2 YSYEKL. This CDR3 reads CASSQEAGQETQYF. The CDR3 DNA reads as TGCGCCAGCAGCCAAGAGGCGGGGCAAGAGACCCAGTACTTC.

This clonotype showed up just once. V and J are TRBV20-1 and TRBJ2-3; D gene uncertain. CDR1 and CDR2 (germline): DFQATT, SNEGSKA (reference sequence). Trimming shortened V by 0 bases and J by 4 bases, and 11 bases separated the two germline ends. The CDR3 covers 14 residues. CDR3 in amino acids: CSARDWQNPDTQYF. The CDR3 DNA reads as TGCAGTGCTAGAGATTGGCAAAACCCAGATACGCAGTATTTT.

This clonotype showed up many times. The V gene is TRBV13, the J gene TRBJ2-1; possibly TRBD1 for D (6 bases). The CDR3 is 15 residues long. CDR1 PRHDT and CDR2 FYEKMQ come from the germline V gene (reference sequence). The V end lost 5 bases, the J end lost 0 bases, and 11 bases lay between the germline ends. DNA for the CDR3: TGTGCCAGCAGCCACACAGGGTACTCCTACAATGAGCAGTTCTTC. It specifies CASSHTGYSYNEQFF.

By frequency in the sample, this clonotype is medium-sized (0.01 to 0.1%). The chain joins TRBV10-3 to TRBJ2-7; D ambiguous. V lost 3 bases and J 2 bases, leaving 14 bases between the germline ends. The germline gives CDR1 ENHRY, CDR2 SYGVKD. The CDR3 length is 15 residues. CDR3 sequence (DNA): TGTGCCATCAGTGATACTAAGTTTCTGACCTACGAGCAGTACTTC. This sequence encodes CAISDTKFLTYEQYF.

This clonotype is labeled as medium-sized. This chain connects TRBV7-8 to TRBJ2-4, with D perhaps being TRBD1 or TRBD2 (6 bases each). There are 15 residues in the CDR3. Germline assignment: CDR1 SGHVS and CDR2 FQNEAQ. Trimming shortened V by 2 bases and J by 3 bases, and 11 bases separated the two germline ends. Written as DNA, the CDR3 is TGTGCCAGCAGCTTAACGGGGGCAGGCAAAAACATTCAGTACTTC. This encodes CASSLTGAGKNIQYF.

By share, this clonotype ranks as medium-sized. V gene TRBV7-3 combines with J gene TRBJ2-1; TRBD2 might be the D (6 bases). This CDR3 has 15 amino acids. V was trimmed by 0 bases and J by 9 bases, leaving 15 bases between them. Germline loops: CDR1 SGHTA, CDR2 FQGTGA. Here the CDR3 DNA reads TGTGCCAGCAGCTTAACGACGACGGGGGTCGCTGAGCAGTTCTTC. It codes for CASSLTTTGVAEQFF.

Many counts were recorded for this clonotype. CDR3 sequence: CATSRDLADTEAFF. DNA for the CDR3: TGTGCCACCAGCAGAGATTTAGCCGACACTGAAGCTTTCTTT. The V call is TRBV15, the J call TRBJ1-1; D gene ambiguous. V lost 0 bases and J lost 3, with 8 bases in between. There are 14 residues in the CDR3. Germline V gene data show CDR1 as LNHNV and CDR2 as YYDKDF (reference sequence).

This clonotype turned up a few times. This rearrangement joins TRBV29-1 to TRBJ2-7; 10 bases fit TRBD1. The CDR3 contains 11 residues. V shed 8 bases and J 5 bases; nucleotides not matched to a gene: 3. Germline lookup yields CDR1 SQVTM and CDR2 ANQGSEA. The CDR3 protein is CSTGTGDEQYF. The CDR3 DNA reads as TGCAGCACAGGGACAGGGGACGAGCAGTACTTC.

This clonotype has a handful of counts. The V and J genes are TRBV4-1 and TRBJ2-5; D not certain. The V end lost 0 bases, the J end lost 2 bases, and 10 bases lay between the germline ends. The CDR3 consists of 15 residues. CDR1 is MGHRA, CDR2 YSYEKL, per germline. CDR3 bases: TGCGCCAGCAGCCAAGATCGCGCAATACAAGAGACCCAGTACTTC. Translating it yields CASSQDRAIQETQYF.

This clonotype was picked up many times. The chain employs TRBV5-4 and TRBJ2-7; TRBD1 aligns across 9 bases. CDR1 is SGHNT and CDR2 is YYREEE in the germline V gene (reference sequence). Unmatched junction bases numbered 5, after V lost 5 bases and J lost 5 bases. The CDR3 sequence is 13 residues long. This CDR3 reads CASRRTGADEQYF. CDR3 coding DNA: TGTGCCAGCAGGAGGACAGGGGCTGACGAGCAGTACTTC.

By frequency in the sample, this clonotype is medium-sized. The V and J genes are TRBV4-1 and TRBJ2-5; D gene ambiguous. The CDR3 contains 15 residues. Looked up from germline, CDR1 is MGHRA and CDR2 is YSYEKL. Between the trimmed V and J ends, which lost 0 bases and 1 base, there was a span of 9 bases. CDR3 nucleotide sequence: TGCGCCAGCAGCCAAGAAGAGTGGCGCCAAGAGACCCAGTACTTC. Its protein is CASSQEEWRQETQYF.

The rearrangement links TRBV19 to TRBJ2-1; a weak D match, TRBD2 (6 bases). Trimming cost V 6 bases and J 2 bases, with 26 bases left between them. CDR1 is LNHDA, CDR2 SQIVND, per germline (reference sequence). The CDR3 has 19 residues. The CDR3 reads CASRGGAGLEAYTYNEQFF. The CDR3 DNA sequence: TGTGCCAGTAGGGGGGGAGCCGGTTTGGAAGCTTATACCTACAATGAGCAGTTCTTC.

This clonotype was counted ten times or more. The CDR3 here is CASSYSNRKGNYEQYF. The CDR3 region has the DNA TGTGCCAGCAGTTACTCGAACCGGAAGGGAAACTACGAGCAGTACTTC. The chain links TRBV6-5 to TRBJ2-7, with no clear D. Trimming removed 0 bases from V and 3 bases from J, with 15 bases in between. Germline CDR1 and CDR2: MNHEY and SVGAGI. The CDR3 sequence is 16 residues long.

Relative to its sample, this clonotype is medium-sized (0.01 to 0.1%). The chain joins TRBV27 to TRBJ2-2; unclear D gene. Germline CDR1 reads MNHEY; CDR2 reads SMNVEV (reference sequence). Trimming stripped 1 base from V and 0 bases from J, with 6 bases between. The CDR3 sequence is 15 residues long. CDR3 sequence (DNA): TGTGCCAGCAGTTTATATCAGGCGAACACCGGGGAGCTGTTTTTT. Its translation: CASSLYQANTGELFF.

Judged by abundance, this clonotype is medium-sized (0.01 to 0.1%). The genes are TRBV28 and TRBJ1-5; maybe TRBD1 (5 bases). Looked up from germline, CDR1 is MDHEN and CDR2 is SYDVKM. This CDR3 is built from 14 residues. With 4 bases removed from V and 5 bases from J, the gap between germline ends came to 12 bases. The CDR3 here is CASSWAWGDQPQHF. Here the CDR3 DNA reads TGTGCCAGCAGTTGGGCTTGGGGCGATCAGCCCCAGCATTTT.

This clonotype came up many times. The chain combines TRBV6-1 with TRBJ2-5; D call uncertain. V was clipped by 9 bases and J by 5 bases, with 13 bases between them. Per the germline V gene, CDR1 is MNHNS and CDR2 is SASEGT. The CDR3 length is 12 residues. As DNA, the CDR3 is TGTGCCAGGACTCGAAAGTGTGAGACCCAGTACTTC. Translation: CARTRKCETQYF.

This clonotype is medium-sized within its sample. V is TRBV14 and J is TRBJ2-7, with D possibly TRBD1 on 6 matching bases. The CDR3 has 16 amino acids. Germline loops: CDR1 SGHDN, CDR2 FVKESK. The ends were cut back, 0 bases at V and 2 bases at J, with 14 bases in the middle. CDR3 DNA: TGTGCCAGCAGCCAAGATAAAAGGACAGCGACCTACGAGCAGTACTTC. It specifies CASSQDKRTATYEQYF.

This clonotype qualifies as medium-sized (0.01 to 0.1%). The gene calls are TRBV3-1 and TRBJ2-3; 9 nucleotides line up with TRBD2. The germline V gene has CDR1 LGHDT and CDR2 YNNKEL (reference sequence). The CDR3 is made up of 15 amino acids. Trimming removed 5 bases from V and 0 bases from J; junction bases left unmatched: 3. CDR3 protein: CASSSLAGSTDTQYF. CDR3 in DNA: TGTGCCAGCAGCTCCCTAGCGGGAAGCACAGATACGCAGTATTTT.

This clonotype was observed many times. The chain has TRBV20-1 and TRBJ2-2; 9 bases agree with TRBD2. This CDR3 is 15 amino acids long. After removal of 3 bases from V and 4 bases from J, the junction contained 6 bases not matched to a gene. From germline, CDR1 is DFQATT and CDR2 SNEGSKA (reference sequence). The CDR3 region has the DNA TGCAGTGCTAGGGGTGGTAGCGGGGGCACCGGGGAGCTGTTTTTT. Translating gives CSARGGSGGTGELFF.